This TCR beta chain was recovered during a study of blood T cell repertoires in COVID-19. Study-wide context: T cells, B-cell-depleted T cells, or PBMCs supplied cDNA or gDNA.

Germline V gene data show CDR1 as MNHEY and CDR2 as SVGAGI. The ends were cut back, 2 bases at V and 5 bases at J, with 13 bases in the middle. The CDR3 spans 14 residues. Per the original data handling: Reference gene primer amplification gave nucleated cell count estimates. Some clones are missing from TCRdb's copy, which holds only in-frame ones; the method was immunoSEQ multiplex PCR. V, J and clone size are those of that table, while D and trimming were read from the DNA. The table includes roughly 100,000 clones, 75% to 85% detected once. The chain has TRBV6-5 and TRBJ2-7; D possibly corresponds to TRBD2 (6 bases). The clonotype comes from a man aged 60 to 69 with acute or convalescent COVID-19. The sequenced sample consisted of peripheral blood. CDR3 loop: CASSYGGSINEQYF. Written as DNA, the CDR3 is TGTGCCAGCAGTTACGGAGGGTCTATCAACGAGCAGTACTTC.